The 17 T cell receptor beta chains reported below all come from one sample, sequenced in a study of identifying expanded T cells in peripheral blood. Measured with immunoSEQ multiplex PCR; TCRdb has only the in-frame clones, and not every one. The profile shows some 80,000 clones, approximately 90% of them singletons. Input material: blood. These receptors were taken from a person aged 18 to 70 in good health.

This chain links TRBV6-5 with TRBJ2-1, with 11 bases that match TRBD2. CDR3 size: 16 residues. The V segment lost 2 bases and the J segment 3 bases; nucleotides outside the gene matches: 3. Germline CDR1 MNHEY, CDR2 SVGAGI. The chain's CDR3 is CASSYLGTSGYNEQFF. Written as DNA, the CDR3 is TGTGCCAGCAGTTACCTCGGGACTAGCGGCTACAATGAGCAGTTCTTC.

The chain carries TRBV15 and TRBJ2-1, with D possibly TRBD2 on 5 matching bases. The CDR3 is 15 residues long. Trimming removed 0 bases from V and 6 bases from J, with 12 bases in between. Per germline, CDR1 LNHNV and CDR2 YYDKDF (reference sequence). CDR3 in amino acids: CATSRDRTGVNEQFF. In DNA form, the CDR3 reads TGTGCCACCAGCAGAGATAGGACCGGGGTCAATGAGCAGTTCTTC. Full variable domain (outside the CDR3, taken from reference TRBV15 and TRBJ2-1): DAMVIQNPRYQVTQFGKPVTLSCSQTLNHNVMYWYQQKSSQAPKLLFHYYDKDFNNEADTPDNFQSRRPNTSFCFLDIRSPGLGDTAMYLCATSRDRTGVNEQFFGPGTRLTVL.

This clone occurred a few times. This chain connects TRBV7-2 to TRBJ2-1, with D tentatively TRBD1 (6 bases). Germline V gives CDR1 SGHTA, CDR2 FQGNSA. Trimming stripped 4 bases from V and 10 bases from J, with 26 bases between. The CDR3 is 17 amino acids. The CDR3 coding sequence is TGTGCCAGCAGCTCGTTAGGGACCACAGGGCCCCCTTTAGAGCAGTTCTTC. This sequence encodes CASSSLGTTGPPLEQFF.

This chain connects TRBV6-5 to TRBJ2-5; D possibly corresponds to TRBD1 (6 bases). V was shortened by 0 bases and J by 7 bases, with 9 bases between the two germline ends. The length of the CDR3 is 13 residues. In germline, CDR1 is MNHEY, CDR2 SVGAGI. CDR3 region: CASSYSGAGTQYF. The CDR3 coding sequence is TGTGCCAGCAGTTACTCGGGGGCCGGGACCCAGTACTTC.

The V call is TRBV6-1, the J call TRBJ1-5; possible D gene TRBD1, 6 bases. The CDR3 sequence is 13 residues long. The germline gives CDR1 MNHNS, CDR2 SASEGT. Trimming shortened V by 6 bases and J by 5 bases, and 11 bases separated the two germline ends. CDR3 sequence reads: CASSEQGYQPQHF. Written as DNA, the CDR3 is TGTGCCAGCAGCGAACAGGGTTATCAGCCCCAGCATTTT.

The genes are TRBV18 and TRBJ1-4, with 8 bases that match TRBD1. Germline V gives CDR1 KGHSH, CDR2 LQKENI. This CDR3 is 16 amino acids long. The trim removed 3 bases at V and 5 bases at J, leaving 8 bases unmatched. DNA of the CDR3: TGTGCCAGCTCACCGAGGACCGGACAGGGAAATGAAAAACTGTTTTTT. Its translation is CASSPRTGQGNEKLFF.

This clone was counted once. This sequence joins TRBV5-1 and TRBJ2-3; D uncertain. CDR3 length equals 14 residues. Germline-derived CDR1 and CDR2 are SGHRS and YFSETQ. The V gene lost 0 bases and the J gene lost 0 bases, with 5 bases spanning the gap. Here the CDR3 reads CASSLDRSTDTQYF. In DNA form, the CDR3 reads TGCGCCAGCAGCTTGGATAGGAGCACAGATACGCAGTATTTT.

V usage is TRBV10-3 and J usage is TRBJ2-7; TRBD1 agrees at 7 bases. Trimming removed 6 bases from V and 2 bases from J; junction bases left unmatched: 4. CDR3 length: 13 amino acids. Germline V gene data show CDR1 as ENHRY and CDR2 as SYGVKD. The DNA for the CDR3 is TGTGCCATCAGCAGGGACAGTCCCTACGAGCAGTACTTC. Encoded protein: CAISRDSPYEQYF.

The chain employs TRBV18 and TRBJ2-3; D remains unclear. CDR1 and CDR2 (germline): KGHSH, LQKENI. The V end was cut by 5 bases, the J end by 3 bases, with 9 bases between. The length of the CDR3 is 13 residues. In DNA form, the CDR3 reads TGTGCCAGCTCAATCACGGAAACAGATACGCAGTATTTT. Protein product: CASSITETDTQYF.

The gene calls are TRBV30 and TRBJ1-1; the D is unclear. There are 12 residues in the CDR3. V was shortened by 3 bases and J by 8 bases, with 13 bases between the two germline ends. Germline loops: CDR1 GTSNPN, CDR2 SVGIG (reference sequence). CDR3 protein: CAWSAAGLEAFF. DNA for the CDR3: TGTGCCTGGAGCGCGGCAGGTTTAGAAGCTTTCTTT.

The J gene is TRBJ1-1, the V gene TRBV10-3; 7 nucleotides match TRBD1. Per the germline V gene, CDR1 is ENHRY and CDR2 is SYGVKD. The CDR3 is 15 amino acids. J gave up 1 base and V 5 bases, and 7 bases lay outside the gene matches. The CDR3 reads CAISPRTGQNTEAFF. The CDR3 DNA follows: TGTGCCATCAGTCCTAGGACAGGCCAGAACACTGAAGCTTTCTTT.

The V and J genes are TRBV18 and TRBJ1-2; TRBD1 matches 7 bases. CDR1 and CDR2 (germline): KGHSH, LQKENI. There are 15 residues in the CDR3. The trim removed 2 bases at V and 7 bases at J, leaving 10 bases unmatched. CDR3 in amino acids: CASSPFDRAGGGYTF. The CDR3 DNA sequence: TGTGCCAGCTCACCATTCGACAGGGCAGGTGGTGGCTACACCTTC.

The genes are TRBV7-3 and TRBJ2-1; D gene unclear. V was shortened by 3 bases and J by 2 bases, with 11 bases between the two germline ends. CDR1 and CDR2 from the germline V gene are SGHTA and FQGTGA. This CDR3 has 15 residues. The CDR3 bases are TGTGCCAGCAGCTTGGACCACGGACCCTACAATGAGCAGTTCTTC. Translating gives CASSLDHGPYNEQFF.

V and J are TRBV6-1 and TRBJ1-5; D gene ambiguous. The CDR3 contains 14 residues. Germline V gene data show CDR1 as MNHNS and CDR2 as SASEGT. The germline V and J ends were trimmed by 6 bases and 0 bases, with 9 bases remaining between them. CDR3: CASRADYSNQPQHF. CDR3 nucleotides: TGTGCCAGCAGGGCCGATTATAGCAATCAGCCCCAGCATTTT.

The V call is TRBV19, the J call TRBJ2-7, with 8 bases matching TRBD2. The ends lost 8 bases at V and 2 bases at J; junction bases unmatched: 5. Germline values: CDR1 LNHDA, CDR2 SQIVND (reference sequence). This CDR3 region has 13 residues. The CDR3, as DNA: TGTGCCAGTGGCCTAGCGGGTACCTACGAGCAGTACTTC. As protein: CASGLAGTYEQYF.

The gene calls are TRBV9 and TRBJ2-4; D is perhaps TRBD1 (5 bases). The CDR3 contains 13 residues. In germline, CDR1 is SGDLS, CDR2 YYNGEE. Trimming removed 3 bases at V and 8 bases at J, with 12 bases between. CDR3 sequence: CASSDRGWDIQYF. CDR3 DNA sequence: TGTGCCAGCAGCGATAGGGGTTGGGACATTCAGTACTTC.

The CDR3 loop reads CAWERSRPRNTEAFF. The CDR3 bases are TGTGCCTGGGAGCGGTCCCGGCCGAGGAACACTGAAGCTTTCTTT. The rearrangement joins TRBV30 to TRBJ1-1, with no clear D. The CDR3 runs 15 residues. CDR1 and CDR2 (germline): GTSNPN, SVGIG (reference sequence). The V end was cut by 5 bases, the J end by 1 base, with 17 bases between.